A single sample is the source of the 18 T cell receptor beta chains below, sequenced in a study of control samples from healthy donors and cancer patients. TCRdb's copy holds only in-frame clones and misses some; the assay was immunoSEQ multiplex PCR. This table has 69,000 or so clones, 85% to 95% appearing once. Input material: blood. Source of these receptors: a woman aged 25-40 years in good health.

The V and J genes are TRBV19 and TRBJ1-3; D is undetermined. This CDR3 has 15 residues. Germline V gene lookup returns CDR1 LNHDA and CDR2 SQIVND (reference sequence). Trimming pared 5 bases from V and 4 bases from J, leaving 15 bases between. Written as DNA, the CDR3 is TGTGCCAGTAGTCCCCAAAAGACGGCGGGAAACACCATATATTTT. It translates to CASSPQKTAGNTIYF.

The genes are TRBV14 and TRBJ1-3, with a possible D match to TRBD1 (6 bases). The CDR3 loop spans 15 amino acids. The V end lost 4 bases, the J end lost 2 bases, and 12 bases lay between the germline ends. Looked up from germline, CDR1 is SGHDN and CDR2 is FVKESK. DNA of the CDR3: TGTGCCAGCAGCCGCCCGGACAGCGCTGGAAACACCATATATTTT. Amino acids: CASSRPDSAGNTIYF.

V usage is TRBV19 and J usage is TRBJ1-5, with a weak D call TRBD1 (5 bases). Germline CDR1 is LNHDA and CDR2 is SQIVND (reference sequence). With 3 bases removed from V and 0 bases from J, the gap between germline ends came to 9 bases. The CDR3 extends over 15 amino acids. The DNA of the CDR3 is TGTGCCAGTAGTATTGACAGATATAGCAATCAGCCCCAGCATTTT. Protein product: CASSIDRYSNQPQHF. Full variable domain (missing parts from reference TRBV19 and TRBJ1-5): DGGITQSPKYLFRKEGQNVTLSCEQNLNHDAMYWYRQDPGQGLRLIYYSQIVNDFQKGDIAEGYSVSREKKESFPLTVTSAQKNPTAFYLCASSIDRYSNQPQHFGDGTRLSIL.

This sequence joins TRBV9 and TRBJ1-2; no definite D call. The germline V gene has CDR1 SGDLS and CDR2 YYNGEE. The length of the CDR3 is 13 residues. V was shortened by 1 base and J by 8 bases, with 12 bases between the two germline ends. CDR3 DNA: TGTGCCAGCAGCGTAAGCCCCACGGGCGGCTACACCTTC. The encoded protein is CASSVSPTGGYTF. The full variable domain, rest sourced from reference TRBV9 and TRBJ1-2, is DSGVTQTPKHLITATGQRVTLRCSPRSGDLSVYWYQQSLDQGLQFLIQYYNGEERAKGNILERFSAQQFPDLHSELNLSSLELGDSALYFCASSVSPTGGYTFGSGTRLTVV.

The genes are TRBV5-1 and TRBJ2-4, with TRBD2 identical over 13 bases. Per germline, CDR1 SGHRS and CDR2 YFSETQ. This CDR3 has 18 residues. V shed 4 bases and J 0 bases; nucleotides not matched to a gene: 7. The CDR3: CASSRGTSGALAKNIQYF. The CDR3 DNA sequence: TGCGCCAGCAGCCGTGGGACTAGCGGGGCCCTAGCCAAAAACATTCAGTACTTC.

This chain joins TRBV28 and TRBJ1-2; D perhaps matches TRBD1 (5 bases). Germline lookup yields CDR1 MDHEN and CDR2 SYDVKM. This CDR3 spans 12 amino acids. V was shortened by 3 bases and J by 7 bases, with 9 bases between the two germline ends. Here the CDR3 reads CASSFGQGGYTF. The CDR3 DNA follows: TGTGCCAGCAGTTTCGGCCAGGGTGGCTACACCTTC.

This rearrangement joins TRBV5-6 to TRBJ1-2; 8 positions agree with TRBD1. The germline V gene encodes CDR1 SGHDT and CDR2 YYEEEE. The V segment lost 4 bases and the J segment 7 bases; nucleotides outside the gene matches: 12. This CDR3 is built from 15 residues. CDR3 DNA sequence: TGTGCCAGCAGCGGGATGACAGGGGAATTCTTTGGCTACACCTTC. Translated: CASSGMTGEFFGYTF.

The chain recombines TRBV4-1 with TRBJ2-3; 9 positions match TRBD2. CDR3 size: 16 residues. Trimming at V came to 3 bases and at J to 3 bases, leaving 7 bases not matched to a gene. In germline, CDR1 is MGHRA, CDR2 YSYEKL. The CDR3 DNA reads TGCGCCAGCAGCCAGTTTAGCGGGGGTGGGACAGATACGCAGTATTTT. Translation gives CASSQFSGGGTDTQYF.

The rearrangement links TRBV4-1 to TRBJ2-7; TRBD1 is a possible D gene (5 bases). Germline V gene lookup returns CDR1 MGHRA and CDR2 YSYEKL. Trimming stripped 3 bases from V and 5 bases from J, with 11 bases between. This CDR3 has 13 residues. CDR3 nucleotides: TGCGCCAGCAGCCAGGCAGGGATCAACGAGCAGTACTTC. Its protein is CASSQAGINEQYF.

The genes are TRBV12-3 or TRBV12-4 and TRBJ1-1, with 8 bases that match TRBD1. The CDR3 is 13 residues long. J was trimmed by 5 bases and V by 3 bases; bases with no gene match: 2. The CDR3: CASSLQGATEAFF. CDR3 coding DNA: TGTGCCAGCAGTTTGCAGGGGGCGACTGAAGCTTTCTTT.

The chain uses TRBV6-6 and TRBJ2-3; D is uncertain. V was clipped by 2 bases and J by 4 bases, with 7 bases between them. From germline, CDR1 is MNHNY and CDR2 SVGAGI (reference sequence). The CDR3 is 13 amino acids. CDR3 DNA sequence: TGTGCCAGCAGTTACGTGGACCCAGATACGCAGTATTTT. This codes for CASSYVDPDTQYF.

J is TRBJ2-5 and V is TRBV5-8, with TRBD2 matching over 14 bases. This CDR3 contains 15 residues. J gave up 5 bases and V 6 bases, and 6 bases lay outside the gene matches. Germline assignment: CDR1 SGHTS and CDR2 YDEGEE. This CDR3 is CASKGLAGVRETQYF. CDR3 bases: TGTGCCAGCAAGGGACTAGCGGGGGTCAGGGAGACCCAGTACTTC.

V usage is TRBV6-2 or TRBV6-3 and J usage is TRBJ1-5, with D perhaps TRBD1 (6 bases). Deletions cut 2 bases from V and 5 bases from J, with 19 bases between. This CDR3 contains 17 residues. Germline values: CDR1 MNHEY, CDR2 SVGEGT. The CDR3 sequence: CASSYKGGWGWDQPQHF. DNA of the CDR3: TGTGCCAGCAGTTACAAGGGGGGCTGGGGTTGGGATCAGCCCCAGCATTTT.

V is TRBV11-1 and J is TRBJ2-5; D is ambiguous. V shed 4 bases and J shed 5 bases, with 14 bases lying between them. Germline loops: CDR1 SGHAT, CDR2 FQDESV (reference sequence). The CDR3 extends over 14 amino acids. CDR3 sequence reads: CASSYSREAETQYF. CDR3 in DNA: TGTGCCAGCAGCTATTCCCGTGAGGCGGAGACCCAGTACTTC.

The chain carries TRBV7-9 and TRBJ2-7; D call uncertain. Trimming took off 5 bases at V and 3 bases at J, with 11 bases between the two ends. The CDR3 consists of 13 residues. Per germline, CDR1 SEHNR and CDR2 FQNEAQ (reference sequence). CDR3 in amino acids: CASSPPSGYEQYF. In nucleotides, the CDR3 is TGTGCCAGCAGCCCCCCCTCGGGCTACGAGCAGTACTTC.

This rearrangement joins TRBV28 to TRBJ2-5, with D maybe TRBD2 (6 bases). The CDR3 runs to 14 residues. V lost 3 bases and J 5 bases, leaving 13 bases between the germline ends. Germline values: CDR1 MDHEN, CDR2 SYDVKM. The CDR3 spells CASSFSGTGETQYF. The DNA of the CDR3 is TGTGCCAGCAGTTTTAGCGGTACTGGGGAGACCCAGTACTTC. Using reference TRBV28 and TRBJ2-5 for the parts outside the CDR3, the full variable domain is DVKVTQSSRYLVKRTGEKVFLECVQDMDHENMFWYRQDPGLGLRLIYFSYDVKMKEKGDIPEGYSVSREKKERFSLILESASTNQTSMYLCASSFSGTGETQYFGPGTRLLVL.

A single count supports this clone. This chain uses TRBV4-1 with TRBJ2-3; D gene uncertain. The CDR3 is 15 residues long. Germline CDR1 MGHRA, CDR2 YSYEKL. Trimming cost V 1 base and J 1 base, with 9 bases left between them. Here the CDR3 reads CASSQAGSRTDTQYF. The CDR3 bases are TGCGCCAGCAGCCAAGCGGGCAGTCGCACAGATACGCAGTATTTT.

The J gene is TRBJ2-6, the V gene TRBV6-1; D remains unclear. Germline V gives CDR1 MNHNS, CDR2 SASEGT. This CDR3 has 16 amino acids. Trimming left V 1 base short and J 3 bases short, with 10 bases between. The CDR3 nucleotides read TGTGCCAGCAGTGAAGTCCGGTTGGTTGGGGCCAACGTCCTGACTTTC. Translated: CASSEVRLVGANVLTF.